The present T cell receptor (beta chain) was sequenced within a study of T cell responses to AZD1222 COVID-19 vaccine. Findings and limits, study-wide: It was only a handful of AZD1222 recipients who were seropositive at baseline. Two AZD1222 administrations were followed by greater Spike-specific TCR breadth and depth. Possibly, clonal diversity was underestimated; donors were largely white British and included more females.

This CDR3 comprises 13 residues. CDR1 and CDR2 (germline): SEHNR, FQNEAQ (reference sequence). As regards this clone: Its antigen remains unidentified.

Only in-frame clones appear in the TCRdb table, and some are missing; sequencing was by immunoSEQ multiplex PCR. Counted here are about 140,000 clones, about 90% occurring once; the ten biggest clones make up roughly 7.1%. This sequence originates from an adult who received the MenACWY meningococcal vaccine as a control. The material was peripheral blood, obtained 28 days after the second dose of the MenACWY control vaccine. This sequence joins TRBV7-9 and TRBJ2-7, with D perhaps matching TRBD2 (6 bases). CDR3 in DNA: TGTGCTTGCTCGGTGCGGGAATTAGGTGAGCAGTACTTC. Amino acid sequence: CACSVRELGEQYF.